The 4 T cell receptor beta chains below come from one sample, sequenced in a study of blood T cells in healthy people across ages. The second PCR ran about 6 to 12 cycles with a sample-barcoded 5' primer and J-beta primers. TCRdb ran MiXCR on the 5' RACE reads and lists one entry per CDR3 protein. The sample has fewer than 900,000 distinct CDR3 sequences, over 45% seen once. Sequenced material: blood. The receptors were sampled from an older woman in good health.

The CDR3 protein is CASSYSTSGSGNEQFF. Here the CDR3 DNA reads TGTGCCAGCAGTTACTCGACTAGCGGGAGTGGGAATGAGCAGTTCTTC. The V gene is TRBV6-6, the J gene TRBJ2-1; 12 nucleotides align to TRBD2. The CDR3 contains 16 residues. The germline gives CDR1 MNHNY, CDR2 SVGAGI (reference sequence). J lost 7 bases, V lost 0 bases, and 4 bases had no gene match.

In its sample, this clonotype was seen a few times. CDR3: CASSSGQSYGYTF. DNA for the CDR3: TGTGCCAGCAGTTCGGGACAGTCCTATGGCTACACCTTC. The chain uses TRBV6-5 and TRBJ1-2; 7 positions match TRBD1. The V segment lost 4 bases and the J segment 4 bases; nucleotides outside the gene matches: 3. CDR3 length: 13 residues. The germline CDR1 and CDR2 sequences are MNHEY and SVGAGI.

This chain joins TRBV5-1 and TRBJ1-1; possibly TRBD1 for D (6 bases). V was shortened by 2 bases and J by 7 bases, with 15 bases between the two germline ends. Per germline, CDR1 SGHRS and CDR2 YFSETQ. There are 14 residues in the CDR3. The DNA of the CDR3 is TGCGCCAGCAGCTTAACAGGGCTGACGATTGAAGCTTTCTTT. Translating it yields CASSLTGLTIEAFF.

The V gene is TRBV4-2, the J gene TRBJ2-7; TRBD2 matches 8 bases. V gave up 4 bases and J gave up 0 bases; unmatched junction bases: 8. The CDR3 is made up of 16 amino acids. Looked up from germline, CDR1 is LGHNA and CDR2 is YNFKEQ. The DNA for the CDR3 is TGTGCCAGCAGCCCCTGGGGAGCGGGGGCCTCCTACGAGCAGTACTTC. It yields the protein CASSPWGAGASYEQYF.